This T cell receptor (beta chain) was profiled in a study of T cell responses to AZD1222 COVID-19 vaccine. The study's findings and limits: Variant regions that are unmutated are reportedly the target of nearly half of spike-specific TCRs. Increased Spike-specific TCR breadth and depth were observed after two AZD1222 doses. The donor group comprised mostly white British people and more females; the analysis possibly underestimated clonal diversity. Dominant CD4 TCR responses targeted spike regions 160-218 and 743-854.

The ends were cut back, 5 bases at V and 7 bases at J, with 15 bases in the middle. There are 13 residues in the CDR3. In germline, CDR1 is SGHTA, CDR2 FQGNSA. About this clone: Its target is unknown.

The protocol was immunoSEQ multiplex PCR, while the TCRdb copy is restricted to in-frame clones and leaves out a portion. In the table there are 150,000 or so clones, 85% to 90% of which are singletons. The chain joins TRBV7-2 to TRBJ2-7; D may correspond to TRBD1 or TRBD2 (5 bases each). The clonotype comes from an adult in good health. The sample here was peripheral blood, taken on day 0 of AZD1222 vaccination. CDR3 coding DNA: TGTGCCAGCAGCCCGGGACGGGGAAGGGAGCAGTACTTC. This gives the protein CASSPGRGREQYF.